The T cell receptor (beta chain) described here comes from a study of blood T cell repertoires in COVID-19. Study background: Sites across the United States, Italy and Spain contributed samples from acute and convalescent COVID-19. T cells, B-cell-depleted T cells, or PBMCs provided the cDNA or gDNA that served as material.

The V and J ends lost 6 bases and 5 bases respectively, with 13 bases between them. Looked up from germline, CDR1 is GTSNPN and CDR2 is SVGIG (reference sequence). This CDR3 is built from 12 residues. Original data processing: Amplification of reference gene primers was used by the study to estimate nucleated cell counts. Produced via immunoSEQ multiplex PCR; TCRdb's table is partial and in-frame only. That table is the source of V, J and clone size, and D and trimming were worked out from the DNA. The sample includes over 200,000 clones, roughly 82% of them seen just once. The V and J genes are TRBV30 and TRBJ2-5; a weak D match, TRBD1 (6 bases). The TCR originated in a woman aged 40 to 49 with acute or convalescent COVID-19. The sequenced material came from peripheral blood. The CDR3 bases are TGTGCCTGTAAACAGGGTCCGGAGACCCAGTACTTC. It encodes CACKQGPETQYF.